A selection of T cell receptor beta chains follows, all from one sample in a study of cytomegalovirus exposure and HLA in healthy donors. TCRdb's copy holds only in-frame clones and misses some; the assay was immunoSEQ multiplex PCR. This table holds a few hundred thousand clones, roughly 84% found once. The sample comprised PBMCs. The receptors were gathered from a girl between 5 and 17 years old in good health and CMV-seronegative. CDR3s include the opening cysteine and the closing phenylalanine or tryptophan. The D gene is left open where the match is weak.

>TRBV4-3|.|TRBJ1-4
CASSQEVRLNEKLFF
>TRBV7-9|.|TRBJ2-1
CASSFPGVGEQFF
>TRBV5-1|.|TRBJ2-3
CASRQRSNTDTQYF
>TRBV18|.|TRBJ1-1
CASYRSGVAEAFF
>TRBV5-1|TRBD2|TRBJ2-7
CASSRLAGTEQYF
>TRBV28|TRBD1|TRBJ1-1
CASSLGTGALNTEAFF
>TRBV5-4|.|TRBJ1-1
CASSTGLGGNTEAFF
>TRBV15|.|TRBJ2-1
CATQGFFVNEQFF
>TRBV7-3|.|TRBJ2-3
CASSSQEGGTQYF
>TRBV6-5|TRBD2|TRBJ2-7
CASSYVGLGSSYEQYF
>TRBV7-2|TRBD1|TRBJ2-5
CASSPGQGRETQYF
>TRBV19|TRBD1|TRBJ2-7
CASSITEAGGFHEQYF
>TRBV6-5|.|TRBJ1-1
CASSYAPTVNTEAFF
>TRBV9|TRBD2|TRBJ2-1
CASSDLAGRQFF
>TRBV4-3|TRBD1|TRBJ2-1
CASSQYRGFSYNEQFF
>TRBV10-2|TRBD2|TRBJ2-3
CATELGLAATDTQYF
>TRBV6-5|.|TRBJ1-2
CASSYGVGDYGYTF
>TRBV5-4|TRBD1|TRBJ2-7
CASRPGQGIDEQYF
>TRBV6-4|TRBD1|TRBJ1-1
CASEARDRDGEAFF
>TRBV4-2|TRBD2|TRBJ2-7
CASSQDILAVYPKNEQYF
>TRBV5-8|.|TRBJ1-2
CASSNPGAWGGYTF
>TRBV11-3|TRBD2|TRBJ2-7
CASSTGRGDEQYF
>TRBV6-1|.|TRBJ2-7
CATLQGSPWEQYF
>TRBV7-2|.|TRBJ2-7
CASSFALSIGFGEQYF
>TRBV27|.|TRBJ1-2
CASRINSQGPEGYTF
>TRBV15|TRBD1|TRBJ2-3
CATSTPPRTGDLVTQYF
>TRBV7-3|.|TRBJ1-1
CASSLSQYTEAFF
>TRBV27|.|TRBJ1-5
CASSLLENSNQPQHF
>TRBV19|.|TRBJ2-3
CASSIGQTTTDTQYF
>TRBV28|.|TRBJ1-1
CASGGPPTNTEAFF
>TRBV28|.|TRBJ1-2
CASSLSPGGRVYGYTF
>TRBV28|.|TRBJ2-7
CASGTTTYEQYF